Each of the 20 T cell receptor beta chains below was sequenced from the same sample in a study of post-analysis software for immune sequencing data. The antigens of these receptors remain unknown. Overall study results and limits: TRBV segments more frequent in patients than in controls numbered about five and included TRBV5-6, TRBV5-1 and TRBV20-1.

The authors incorporated unique molecular identifiers into the TCR beta cDNA libraries. Each CDR3 protein gets one entry after TCRdb re-called the PCR reads with MiXCR. Among roughly 600,000 distinct CDR3 sequences, around 47% were seen once, and the ten largest hold under 2%. The source material was blood. These receptors all stem from a girl aged 5 to 17 with multiple sclerosis.

The rearrangement joins TRBV2 to TRBJ1-2, with TRBD1 as a possible D gene (6 bases). This CDR3 has 17 amino acids. From germline, CDR1 is SNHLY and CDR2 FYNNEI. V lost 5 bases to trimming and J lost 4 bases, with 23 bases between them. CDR3 nucleotides: TGTGCCAGCAGTTCGGGGCTTGACAGGCTAGATGGCTATGGCTACACCTTC. Amino acids: CASSSGLDRLDGYGYTF.

There are a few counts of this clonotype. The chain recombines TRBV12-3 or TRBV12-4 with TRBJ1-2; D gene uncertain. This CDR3 has 11 residues. The V gene lost 2 bases and the J gene lost 4 bases, with 2 bases spanning the gap. This CDR3 reads CASSLRYGYTF. The CDR3 nucleotides are TGTGCCAGCAGTTTACGCTATGGCTACACCTTC.

The sample holds one count of this clonotype. The V and J genes are TRBV7-9 and TRBJ2-6; 10 bases map to TRBD1. Germline-derived CDR1 and CDR2 are SEHNR and FQNEAQ (reference sequence). This CDR3 is built from 18 residues. V lost 5 bases, J lost 0 bases, and 7 bases stayed unmatched. The CDR3 DNA reads TGTGCCAGCAGCACATGGACAGGGGGTAACTCTGGGGCCAACGTCCTGACTTTC. As protein: CASSTWTGGNSGANVLTF.

The chain uses TRBV5-1 and TRBJ1-2; tentatively, D is TRBD1 (6 bases). In germline, CDR1 is SGHRS, CDR2 YFSETQ. Trimming stripped 0 bases from V and 6 bases from J, with 15 bases between. The CDR3 loop spans 15 amino acids. CDR3 DNA sequence: TGCGCCAGCAGCTTGGTTTGGGGGGGCGCAGATGGCTACACCTTC. Encoded protein: CASSLVWGGADGYTF. Together with reference TRBV5-1 and TRBJ1-2, the CDR3 gives the full variable domain: KAGVTQTPRYLIKTRGQQVTLSCSPISGHRSVSWYQQTPGQGLQFLFEYFSETQRNKGNFPGRFSGRQFSNSRSEMNVSTLELGDSALYLCASSLVWGGADGYTFGSGTRLTVV.

This chain links TRBV5-6 with TRBJ2-4; D may be TRBD2 (5 bases). Trimming removed 0 bases at V and 4 bases at J, with 8 bases between. The CDR3 contains 14 residues. The germline CDR1 and CDR2 sequences are SGHDT and YYEEEE. The CDR3 reads CASSLGPGKNIQYF. The CDR3 nucleotides read TGTGCCAGCAGCTTGGGTCCGGGAAAAAACATTCAGTACTTC.

The chain links TRBV12-3 or TRBV12-4 to TRBJ2-7; 7 nucleotides align to TRBD1. The CDR3 consists of 14 residues. V trimming: 5 bases; J trimming: 6 bases; junction bases outside the gene matches: 10. CDR3 sequence: CASSGGQPPLEQYF. CDR3 coding DNA: TGTGCCAGCAGTGGGGGACAGCCCCCTCTCGAGCAGTACTTC.

V and J are TRBV10-3 and TRBJ2-1, with D possibly TRBD1 on 6 matching bases. Trimming stripped 4 bases from V and 3 bases from J, with 7 bases between. CDR1 ENHRY and CDR2 SYGVKD come from the germline V gene. The length of the CDR3 is 13 residues. The CDR3 loop is CAISADSYNEQFF. CDR3 nucleotides: TGTGCCATCAGTGCGGACAGCTACAATGAGCAGTTCTTC.

In the case of this clonotype: Relative to the germline gene, one junction end is altered; a read error may explain this. V and J are TRBV7-8 and TRBJ2-5, with TRBD1 as a possible D gene (5 bases). Germline V gene sequence: CDR1 SGHVS, CDR2 FQNEAQ. The CDR3 is 14 residues long. CDR3 residues: CASSYPQGKETRYF. The CDR3 bases are TGTGCCAGCAGTTATCCCCAGGGAAAGGAGACCCGGTACTTC. The full variable domain, completed using reference TRBV7-8 and TRBJ2-5, is GAGVSQSPRYKVAKRGQDVALRCDPISGHVSLFWYQQALGQGPEFLTYFQNEAQLDKSGLPSDRFFAERPEGSVSTLKIQRTQQEDSAVYLCASSYPQGKETRYFGPGTRLLVL.

The rearrangement uses TRBV9 and TRBJ2-5; a weak D match, TRBD2 (6 bases). V dropped 5 bases and J dropped 4 bases, with 15 bases sitting between them. The length of the CDR3 is 14 residues. The germline CDR1 and CDR2 sequences are SGDLS and YYNGEE. CDR3 region: CASRKGGGRETQYF. The CDR3, as DNA: TGTGCCAGCAGGAAGGGAGGAGGGCGAGAGACCCAGTACTTC.

V and J are TRBV12-3 or TRBV12-4 and TRBJ1-1; D is uncertain. This CDR3 comprises 14 residues. Trimming shortened V by 5 bases and J by 0 bases, and 10 bases separated the two germline ends. CDR3 in DNA: TGTGCCAGCAGTAGTAGCAGCCTGAACACTGAAGCTTTCTTT. Its translation: CASSSSSLNTEAFF.

The chain couples TRBV6-5 to TRBJ2-1; tentatively, D is TRBD2 (5 bases). In germline, CDR1 is MNHEY, CDR2 SVGAGI. CDR3 length equals 14 residues. Trimming pared 3 bases from V and 9 bases from J, leaving 15 bases between. CDR3 DNA: TGTGCCAGCAGTTATGTGTCGAGGGATACTGAGCAGTTCTTC. Translating it yields CASSYVSRDTEQFF.

This clonotype appeared a few times. This chain's CDR3 is CSVTLQGIYGYTF. CDR3 sequence (DNA): TGCAGCGTTACTTTACAGGGGATCTATGGCTACACCTTC. The rearrangement links TRBV29-1 to TRBJ1-2; 7 bases are a match to TRBD1. Germline V gives CDR1 SQVTM, CDR2 ANQGSEA. The V and J ends lost 5 bases and 4 bases, in that order; junction bases with no gene match: 7. CDR3 length equals 13 residues.

This chain connects TRBV5-1 to TRBJ2-1; D perhaps matches TRBD2 (6 bases). V lost 4 bases and J 4 bases, leaving 15 bases between the germline ends. The CDR3 totals 15 residues. The germline V gene has CDR1 SGHRS and CDR2 YFSETQ. The CDR3: CASSLVAETYNEQFF. The CDR3 DNA sequence: TGCGCCAGCAGCCTGGTAGCGGAGACTTACAATGAGCAGTTCTTC.

This clonotype was seen a few times. The rearrangement joins TRBV12-3 or TRBV12-4 to TRBJ2-4; D may be TRBD1 or TRBD2 (5 bases each). The end of the DNA aligns better with TRBJ2-7, so the J call may be wrong. The CDR3 runs to 15 residues. CDR3 loop: CASSPPLGAGYEQYF. The CDR3 DNA follows: TGTGCCAGCAGTCCCCCGCTAGGGGCGGGCTACGAGCAGTACTTC.

This chain links TRBV3-1 with TRBJ2-5; no firm D call. V dropped 5 bases and J dropped 3 bases, with 7 bases sitting between them. The CDR3 spans 12 residues. Germline lookup yields CDR1 LGHDT and CDR2 YNNKEL (reference sequence). The CDR3 DNA is TGTGCCAGCAGCAGGACCAAAGAGACCCAGTACTTC. Its translation is CASSRTKETQYF.

This clonotype came up once. The junction departs from germline at one end; a sequencing error may be responsible. The genes are TRBV6-5 and TRBJ1-2; 10 bases align to TRBD1. Per the germline V gene, CDR1 is MNHEY and CDR2 is SVGAGI. The CDR3 length is 14 residues. The CDR3: CASSPGQGGYGHTF. Here the CDR3 DNA reads TGTGCCAGCAGCCCCGGACAGGGGGGTTATGGCCACACCTTC.

The chain uses TRBV20-1 and TRBJ1-2, with unresolved D. CDR3 length equals 17 residues. Deletions cut 4 bases from V and 5 bases from J, with 26 bases between. In germline, CDR1 is DFQATT, CDR2 SNEGSKA (reference sequence). CDR3 in amino acids: CSAIPSRGLLSSYGYTF. CDR3 nucleotides: TGCAGTGCTATTCCTTCCCGGGGTCTACTTTCATCGTATGGCTACACCTTC.

The V gene is TRBV10-3, the J gene TRBJ2-5; perhaps TRBD2 as D (7 bases). CDR3 length: 14 residues. Trimming took off 2 bases at V and 1 base at J, with 8 bases between the two ends. The germline V gene has CDR1 ENHRY and CDR2 SYGVKD. DNA of the CDR3: TGTGCCATCAGTGAGCGGGGGGCCCAAGAGACCCAGTACTTC. Translating it yields CAISERGAQETQYF.

The J gene is TRBJ1-5, the V gene TRBV6-6; 7 nucleotides match TRBD1. This CDR3 has 14 residues. Germline V gives CDR1 MNHNY, CDR2 SVGAGI (reference sequence). Trimming cost V 6 bases and J 7 bases; bases outside gene matches: 9. CDR3 DNA sequence: TGTGCCAGCAGCCCTGGGACAGAGGTGCAGCCCCAGCATTTT. Its translation: CASSPGTEVQPQHF.

The CDR3 coding sequence is TGTGCCAGCAGCCCCCGGCCGGAAAATGGGGAGACCCAGTACTTC. It codes for CASSPRPENGETQYF. V usage is TRBV12-3 or TRBV12-4 and J usage is TRBJ2-5; no clear D. The CDR3 spans 15 residues. V lost 6 bases, J lost 5 bases, and 19 bases lay in between.